This entry lists 9 T cell receptor beta chains sequenced from one sample in a study of vaccination and CD4 T cells after COVID-19. MiXCR, applied by TCRdb to the PCR reads, yields one record per CDR3 protein. The profile shows some 40,000 distinct CDR3 sequences, more than 30% of them singletons. The time point here: late sampling 161 to 241 days after vaccination in three convalescent patients. Sequences were derived from CD4+ T cells from blood, sampled about 7 months after SARS-CoV-2 vaccination. The receptors derive from a human donor who had recovered from COVID-19.

This clonotype showed up just a few times. This chain connects TRBV20-1 to TRBJ2-3; D not certain. Looked up from germline, CDR1 is DFQATT and CDR2 is SNEGSKA (reference sequence). Trimming removed 0 bases from V and 0 bases from J, with 7 bases in between. The CDR3 length is 14 residues. CDR3 in DNA: TGCAGTGCTAGAGATGCCTATAGCACAGATACGCAGTATTTT. It codes for CSARDAYSTDTQYF.

V is TRBV7-6 and J is TRBJ2-1; D may be TRBD1 (5 bases). The germline CDR1 and CDR2 sequences are SGHVS and FNYEAQ. The length of the CDR3 is 12 residues. V lost 3 bases and J 9 bases, leaving 9 bases between the germline ends. The CDR3 reads CASSLGPIEQFF. CDR3 nucleotides: TGTGCCAGCAGCTTGGGGCCCATTGAGCAGTTCTTC.

This rearrangement joins TRBV10-1 to TRBJ2-1; 12 positions match TRBD2. CDR1 and CDR2 from the germline V gene are WNHNN and SYGVQD (reference sequence). V lost 4 bases and J lost 6; bases outside the gene matches: 7. The CDR3 runs 16 residues. The CDR3 DNA is TGCGCCAGCAGTGTCCGGACTAGCGGGAAAGGCAATGAGCAGTTCTTC. It codes for CASSVRTSGKGNEQFF.

The rearrangement links TRBV27 to TRBJ1-2; D unclear. CDR3 length: 14 amino acids. CDR1 is MNHEY and CDR2 is SMNVEV in the germline V gene (reference sequence). Between the trimmed V and J ends, which lost 2 bases and 1 base, there was a span of 8 bases. The CDR3 DNA is TGTGCCAGCAGTTTAATAGGCAGTAACTATGGCTACACCTTC. Protein sequence: CASSLIGSNYGYTF.

The chain links TRBV5-1 to TRBJ1-2; the D is unclear. There are 15 residues in the CDR3. CDR1 SGHRS and CDR2 YFSETQ come from the germline V gene. V shed 0 bases and J shed 0 bases, with 9 bases lying between them. In DNA, the CDR3 is TGCGCCAGCAGCTTGGACAGCAGGTCTAACTATGGCTACACCTTC. Translated, it gives CASSLDSRSNYGYTF.

The rearrangement links TRBV2 to TRBJ1-6; 9 positions agree with TRBD1. This CDR3 comprises 13 residues. Trimming removed 7 bases from V and 10 bases from J; junction bases left unmatched: 5. CDR1 and CDR2 (germline): SNHLY, FYNNEI. The CDR3 region is CASTGQGFSPLHF. The CDR3 bases are TGTGCCAGCACGGGACAGGGTTTCTCACCCCTCCACTTT.

This chain links TRBV28 with TRBJ2-7; maybe TRBD1 (9 bases). Trimming stripped 6 bases from V and 1 base from J, with 16 bases between. The CDR3 spans 15 residues. The germline V gene encodes CDR1 MDHEN and CDR2 SYDVKM. The CDR3 is CASSRGGQGSYEQYF. CDR3 DNA sequence: TGTGCCAGCAGCCGGGGGGGACAGGGTTCCTACGAGCAGTACTTC.

This chain joins TRBV28 and TRBJ2-5, with D maybe TRBD1 (5 bases). Deletions cut 8 bases from V and 5 bases from J, with 21 bases between. There are 15 residues in the CDR3. Germline CDR1 is MDHEN and CDR2 is SYDVKM. In DNA form, the CDR3 reads TGTGCCAGCGAAGAATGGGGCGACGGACGGGAGACCCAGTACTTC. It encodes CASEEWGDGRETQYF.

V is TRBV6-1 and J is TRBJ1-5; D uncertain. Per the germline V gene, CDR1 is MNHNS and CDR2 is SASEGT. This CDR3 has 14 amino acids. The V end lost 5 bases, the J end lost 3 bases, and 11 bases lay between the germline ends. CDR3 in DNA: TGTGCCAGCAGTCCTCAAGGGCACAATCAGCCCCAGCATTTT. This sequence encodes CASSPQGHNQPQHF.